Included here is one T cell receptor (beta chain) sequence, with context. Its target is unknown. These data come from a study of shared clonotypes between healthy human individuals. The authors divided CD4+ cells into CD45RA+ naive and CD45RA-negative memory subsets. The data were produced by immunoSEQ multiplex PCR, yet TCRdb's version contains in-frame clones alone and is incomplete. The data contain about a million clones, around three quarters of them seen just once; the ten biggest clones take up 0.89%. Broader study findings: A few donors had about 5.1% of their naive CD4 clonotypes in common.

Sequenced sample: memory CD4+ T cells from PBMCs. Subset reported: CD45RA-negative fraction. The TCR was taken from a man younger than 35 in good health. Some clones in this sample may be carry-over from other donors' samples.

Here the CDR3 DNA reads TGTGTCGCGGGTAGCAGGGGGAAGGATGAAAAACTGTTTTTT. Translated, it gives CVAGSRGKDEKLFF. The chain recombines TRBV28 with TRBJ1-4; the match to TRBD1 covers 7 bases. In germline, CDR1 is MDHEN, CDR2 SYDVKM. This CDR3 is built from 14 residues.